This TCR beta chain was identified in a study of blood T cell repertoires in COVID-19. Study as a whole: Samples of COVID-19 (acute and convalescent) were obtained from the United States, Italy and Spain. PBMCs, B-cell-depleted T cells, or T cells provided the cDNA or gDNA that made up the material.

In this sample, this clone turned up once. V lost 3 bases to trimming and J lost 6 bases, with 15 bases between them. Germline V gene lookup returns CDR1 SGDLS and CDR2 YYNGEE. This CDR3 contains 14 residues. Original methodology: Amplification with reference gene primers provided the estimates of nucleated cell counts. TCRdb keeps only in-frame clones here, not all; method: immunoSEQ multiplex PCR. V, J and clone size are taken as reported in that table, and D and trimming were inferred from the DNA itself. The sample consists of about 54,000 clones, 80% to 90% of them appearing once. This chain uses TRBV9 with TRBJ1-1; D is ambiguous. This TCR derives from a human donor in a cohort sampled during active COVID-19. The sequencing input was peripheral blood. The CDR3 nucleotides read TGTGCCAGCAGCGGTAGGGTGGGAGGAGCTGAAGCTTTCTTT. Its protein product is CASSGRVGGAEAFF.